This entry lists 22 T cell receptor beta chains sequenced from one sample in a study of blood T cell repertoires in COVID-19. Generated by immunoSEQ multiplex PCR, the TCRdb table keeps only in-frame clones and is missing some. Of about 69,000 clones listed, 60% to 80% were seen once; the top ten hold 16%. The specimen sequenced was peripheral blood. The source of these receptors is a man aged 55 to 69 with acute or convalescent COVID-19.

The V and J genes are TRBV15 and TRBJ2-5, with 8 bases lining up with TRBD1. The CDR3 is made up of 15 amino acids. The trim removed 2 bases at V and 5 bases at J, leaving 7 bases unmatched. CDR1 LNHNV and CDR2 YYDKDF come from the germline V gene (reference sequence). The CDR3 protein is CATSRTTGAGETQYF. DNA for the CDR3: TGTGCCACCAGCAGAACGACAGGGGCGGGGGAGACCCAGTACTTC.

Comments on this clone: In the same sample, other DNA sequences code for this CDR3. The V and J genes are TRBV6-5 and TRBJ1-1, with 7 bases that match TRBD1. This CDR3 spans 14 amino acids. The trim removed 5 bases at V and 1 base at J, leaving 4 bases unmatched. Germline lookup yields CDR1 MNHEY and CDR2 SVGAGI. The CDR3 loop is CASSRQGPNTEAFF. In nucleotides, the CDR3 is TGTGCCAGCAGTCGACAGGGACCGAACACTGAAGCTTTCTTT.

This clone was counted a single time. The chain is built from TRBV19 and TRBJ1-5; D ambiguous. Germline lookup yields CDR1 LNHDA and CDR2 SQIVND (reference sequence). The CDR3 is made up of 15 amino acids. Between the trimmed V and J ends, which lost 1 base and 7 bases, there was a span of 14 bases. Here the CDR3 DNA reads TGTGCCAGTAGTATAGGAGGTTGGGGAGGACAGCCCCAGCATTTT. Its protein is CASSIGGWGGQPQHF. The variable domain in full, completed from reference TRBV19 and TRBJ1-5, reads DGGITQSPKYLFRKEGQNVTLSCEQNLNHDAMYWYRQDPGQGLRLIYYSQIVNDFQKGDIAEGYSVSREKKESFPLTVTSAQKNPTAFYLCASSIGGWGGQPQHFGDGTRLSIL.

This clone was seen a handful of times. The chain recombines TRBV5-1 with TRBJ1-1; D uncertain. Trimming took 1 base from V and 5 from J, leaving 9 bases between them. From germline, CDR1 is SGHRS and CDR2 YFSETQ. The CDR3 is made up of 13 amino acids. CDR3 residues: CASSLLRETEAFF. CDR3 coding DNA: TGCGCCAGCAGCTTGTTGAGGGAGACTGAAGCTTTCTTT.

The V gene is TRBV5-1, the J gene TRBJ1-6, with 9 bases fitting TRBD1. J gave up 7 bases and V 2 bases, and 4 bases lay outside the gene matches. The length of the CDR3 is 15 residues. Per germline, CDR1 SGHRS and CDR2 YFSETQ. The CDR3 DNA reads as TGCGCCAGCAGCTTAACAGGGGGCAGGAATTCACCCCTCCACTTT. Residues: CASSLTGGRNSPLHF.

There are many counts of this clone. The chain is built from TRBV30 and TRBJ2-4, with D perhaps TRBD1 (6 bases). From germline, CDR1 is GTSNPN and CDR2 SVGIG (reference sequence). Between the trimmed V and J ends, which lost 3 bases and 0 bases, there was a span of 15 bases. The CDR3 is 16 amino acids. CDR3 sequence (DNA): TGTGCCTGGAGGGGATTCGACAGGCAAGCCAAAAACATTCAGTACTTC. This gives the protein CAWRGFDRQAKNIQYF.

V usage is TRBV2 and J usage is TRBJ2-7, with 7 bases lining up with TRBD1. This CDR3 contains 12 residues. Trimming removed 8 bases from V and 2 bases from J; junction bases left unmatched: 3. Germline assignment: CDR1 SNHLY and CDR2 FYNNEI. The CDR3 nucleotides read TGTGCCAGCGAGACAGGGACCTACGAGCAGTACTTC. Translated: CASETGTYEQYF. The entire variable domain, with the rest obtained from reference TRBV2 and TRBJ2-7, is as follows: EPEVTQTPSHQVTQMGQEVILRCVPISNHLYFYWYRQILGQKVEFLVSFYNNEISEKSEIFDDQFSVERPDGSNFTLKIRSTKLEDSAMYFCASETGTYEQYFGPGTRLTVT.

The rearrangement links TRBV5-1 to TRBJ2-5; 9 nucleotides align to TRBD2. J gave up 1 base and V 2 bases, and 0 bases lay outside the gene matches. From germline, CDR1 is SGHRS and CDR2 YFSETQ. The length of the CDR3 is 14 residues. The DNA for the CDR3 is TGCGCCAGCAGCTTTAGCGGGAGCCAAGAGACCCAGTACTTC. Its protein product is CASSFSGSQETQYF.

In this sample, this clone turned up a few times. This chain connects TRBV5-1 to TRBJ1-2; TRBD1 matches 7 bases. Germline CDR1 is SGHRS and CDR2 is YFSETQ. Trimming cost V 4 bases and J 6 bases; bases outside gene matches: 6. CDR3 length: 13 amino acids. DNA of the CDR3: TGCGCCAGCAGCATAGGGGGCGCGGATGGCTACACCTTC. Amino acids: CASSIGGADGYTF.

The chain uses TRBV15 and TRBJ2-1; TRBD2 is a possible D gene (6 bases). Trimming pared 1 base from V and 7 bases from J, leaving 14 bases between. This CDR3 region has 15 residues. Germline CDR1 reads LNHNV; CDR2 reads YYDKDF (reference sequence). CDR3 nucleotides: TGTGCCACCAGCAGAGTTCGCGGGGCCGCAAATGAGCAGTTCTTC. Translation: CATSRVRGAANEQFF. The full variable domain, with the rest looked up from reference TRBV15 and TRBJ2-1, is DAMVIQNPRYQVTQFGKPVTLSCSQTLNHNVMYWYQQKSSQAPKLLFHYYDKDFNNEADTPDNFQSRRPNTSFCFLDIRSPGLGDTAMYLCATSRVRGAANEQFFGPGTRLTVL.

The chain links TRBV15 to TRBJ2-7, with 9 bases that match TRBD2. This CDR3 is built from 15 residues. Germline lookup yields CDR1 LNHNV and CDR2 YYDKDF (reference sequence). V was clipped by 0 bases and J by 7 bases; unmatched bases: 7. CDR3 sequence reads: CATSREAGGPREQYF. The CDR3 DNA sequence: TGTGCCACCAGCAGAGAGGCGGGGGGGCCTAGAGAGCAGTACTTC.

V is TRBV18 and J is TRBJ1-1; D is perhaps TRBD1 (5 bases). Germline V gene data show CDR1 as KGHSH and CDR2 as LQKENI. Between the trimmed V and J ends, which lost 8 bases and 5 bases, there was a span of 24 bases. The CDR3 length is 16 residues. The CDR3 is CASLSGDPRGGTEAFF. In DNA form, the CDR3 reads TGTGCCAGCCTATCCGGGGACCCGCGGGGAGGTACTGAAGCTTTCTTT.

The J gene is TRBJ2-1, the V gene TRBV6-2 or TRBV6-3; tentatively, D is TRBD2 (6 bases). Trimming took 3 bases from V and 12 from J, leaving 21 bases between them. This CDR3 contains 15 residues. Per germline, CDR1 MNHEY and CDR2 SVGEGT. The CDR3 sequence is CASSYADWGPEGQFF. CDR3 coding DNA: TGTGCCAGCAGTTATGCCGACTGGGGCCCGGAGGGGCAGTTCTTC.

The chain is built from TRBV7-2 and TRBJ2-1; TRBD2 might be the D (6 bases). Germline-derived CDR1 and CDR2 are SGHTA and FQGNSA. This CDR3 has 15 amino acids. Trimming took 5 bases from V and 5 from J, leaving 16 bases between them. CDR3 amino acids: CASSKRREKDNEQFF. The CDR3 region has the DNA TGTGCCAGCAGCAAAAGGAGGGAAAAGGACAATGAGCAGTTCTTC.

V and J are TRBV25-1 and TRBJ1-4; 11 bases are a match to TRBD1. Trimming removed 6 bases from V and 8 bases from J; junction bases left unmatched: 5. The CDR3 contains 14 residues. CDR1 is MGHDK, CDR2 SYGVNS, per germline. CDR3 protein: CASRGQGAWEKLFF. CDR3 nucleotide sequence: TGTGCCAGCAGAGGACAGGGGGCTTGGGAAAAACTGTTTTTT.

The chain combines TRBV11-3 with TRBJ1-2, with D possibly being TRBD1 (6 bases). Trimming cost V 5 bases and J 4 bases, with 11 bases left between them. CDR1 and CDR2 (germline): SGHNT, YENEEA. The CDR3 sequence is 13 residues long. This CDR3 reads CASSEPQGYGYTF. CDR3 nucleotides: TGTGCCAGCAGCGAACCACAGGGCTATGGCTACACCTTC.

The rearrangement links TRBV6-2 or TRBV6-3 to TRBJ2-3; TRBD1 agrees at 7 bases. V shed 5 bases and J 8 bases; nucleotides not matched to a gene: 13. The CDR3 is 15 amino acids. Germline CDR1 reads MNHEY; CDR2 reads SVGEGT. CDR3 nucleotides: TGTGCCAGCAGTACGTTTGGGACAGCCTCCGCTACGCAGTATTTT. It yields the protein CASSTFGTASATQYF.

This rearrangement joins TRBV10-3 to TRBJ2-1, with 9 positions matching TRBD2. V dropped 0 bases and J dropped 5; count of bases not matched to a gene: 8. CDR3 length equals 17 residues. Germline V gives CDR1 ENHRY, CDR2 SYGVKD. The DNA of the CDR3 is TGTGCCATCAGTGAGTCCAGGGCTAGCGGGGACAACAATGAGCAGTTCTTC. Translation gives CAISESRASGDNNEQFF.

The V call is TRBV7-2, the J call TRBJ2-5; D is perhaps TRBD1 (6 bases). The V and J ends lost 1 base and 4 bases respectively, with 7 bases between them. Per the germline V gene, CDR1 is SGHTA and CDR2 is FQGNSA. The CDR3 runs to 13 residues. This CDR3 is CASSLGRGETQYF. CDR3 bases: TGTGCCAGCAGCTTAGGCAGGGGAGAGACCCAGTACTTC.

This chain connects TRBV6-5 to TRBJ1-5; D gene unclear. The germline CDR1 and CDR2 sequences are MNHEY and SVGAGI. The germline V and J ends were trimmed by 8 bases and 2 bases, with 13 bases remaining between them. The CDR3 has 14 residues. The CDR3, as DNA: TGTGCCAGCGTGGGCGATTTGGGCAATCAGCCCCAGCATTTT. It encodes CASVGDLGNQPQHF.

The chain employs TRBV3-1 (or the pseudogene TRBV3-2) and TRBJ1-6, with D hard to call. Germline V gene data show CDR1 as LGHDT and CDR2 as YNNKEL (reference sequence). V was cut by 4 bases and J by 4 bases, with 8 bases left in between. The CDR3 contains 14 residues. For the CDR3, the DNA is TGTGCCAGCAGCCCAAAAACTTATAATTCACCCCTCCACTTT. Translation: CASSPKTYNSPLHF.

The J gene is TRBJ2-7, the V gene TRBV19; TRBD1 is a possible D gene (7 bases). Germline assignment: CDR1 LNHDA and CDR2 SQIVND (reference sequence). This CDR3 is built from 14 residues. The V gene lost 5 bases and the J gene lost 0 bases, with 11 bases spanning the gap. The CDR3 DNA sequence: TGTGCCAGTAGTTACCAGGGGGGCTCCTACGAGCAGTACTTC. Translating gives CASSYQGGSYEQYF. Looking up the rest from reference TRBV19 and TRBJ2-7 gives the full variable domain: DGGITQSPKYLFRKEGQNVTLSCEQNLNHDAMYWYRQDPGQGLRLIYYSQIVNDFQKGDIAEGYSVSREKKESFPLTVTSAQKNPTAFYLCASSYQGGSYEQYFGPGTRLTVT.